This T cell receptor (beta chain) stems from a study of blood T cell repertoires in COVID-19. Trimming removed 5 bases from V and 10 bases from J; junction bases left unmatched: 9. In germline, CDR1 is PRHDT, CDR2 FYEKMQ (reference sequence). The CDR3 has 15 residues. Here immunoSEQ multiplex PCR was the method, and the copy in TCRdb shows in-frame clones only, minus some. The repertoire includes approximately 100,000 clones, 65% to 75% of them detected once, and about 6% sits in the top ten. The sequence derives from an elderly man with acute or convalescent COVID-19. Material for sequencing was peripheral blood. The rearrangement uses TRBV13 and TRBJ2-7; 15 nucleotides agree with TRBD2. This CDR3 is CASSDGLAGGPRQYF. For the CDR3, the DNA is TGTGCCAGCAGCGACGGACTAGCGGGAGGGCCCAGACAGTACTTC.